Following are 25 T cell receptor beta chains from one sample sequenced in a study of T cell repertoires in cytomegalovirus infection. TCRdb independently ran MiXCR on the reads; one entry per CDR3 protein. The data show about 300,000 distinct CDR3 sequences, 9.6% seen once. The specimen was PBMCs. The receptors shown here come from a human donor in good health (CMV status not recorded). Some clones in this sample may be carry-over from other donors' samples.

This clonotype appeared many times. The V call is TRBV7-9, the J call TRBJ2-7; 8 nucleotides line up with TRBD2. Looked up from germline, CDR1 is SEHNR and CDR2 is FQNEAQ (reference sequence). V lost 6 bases, J lost 3 bases, and 13 bases stayed unmatched. This CDR3 region has 16 residues. Here the CDR3 reads CASSPLAGGKDYEQYV. CDR3 sequence (DNA): TGTGCCAGCAGTCCCTTGGCGGGGGGTAAGGACTACGAGCAGTACGTC.

The rearrangement links TRBV20-1 to TRBJ1-5, with D uncertain. There are 14 residues in the CDR3. Germline V gives CDR1 DFQATT, CDR2 SNEGSKA (reference sequence). V dropped 0 bases and J dropped 4 bases, with 10 bases sitting between them. The DNA for the CDR3 is TGCAGTGCTAGAGATCACCTTAGGAATCAGCCCCAGCATTTT. The encoded protein is CSARDHLRNQPQHF.

This clonotype was detected ten times or more. V gene TRBV7-2 combines with J gene TRBJ1-1; TRBD1 aligns across 8 bases. The ends lost 7 bases at V and 7 bases at J; junction bases unmatched: 14. Looked up from germline, CDR1 is SGHTA and CDR2 is FQGNSA. CDR3 length: 15 residues. For the CDR3, the DNA is TGTGCCAGCACCGTCGGACAGGGCTGGTCGGGTGAAGCTTTCTTT. Translating it yields CASTVGQGWSGEAFF.

This clonotype was seen more than once but under ten times. This sequence joins TRBV3-1 and TRBJ1-6; TRBD1 agrees at 10 bases. CDR1 LGHDT and CDR2 YNNKEL come from the germline V gene (reference sequence). The junction had 7 bases not matched to a gene; V was cut back by 6 bases and J by 5 bases. The CDR3 consists of 16 residues. The CDR3 reads CASRDPGQGNNSPLHF. CDR3 DNA sequence: TGTGCCAGCAGGGACCCGGGACAGGGGAATAATTCACCCCTCCACTTT.

This clonotype occurred many times. This chain connects TRBV5-4 to TRBJ2-1, with D perhaps TRBD2 (6 bases). Trimming pared 3 bases from V and 2 bases from J, leaving 6 bases between. The germline gives CDR1 SGHNT, CDR2 YYREEE (reference sequence). The length of the CDR3 is 13 residues. CDR3 nucleotides: TGTGCCAGCAGCTCTAGCGCCTACAATGAGCAGTTCTTC. It codes for CASSSSAYNEQFF.

This clonotype was seen at least ten times. The chain employs TRBV28 and TRBJ1-2; D might be TRBD1 (5 bases). Germline CDR1 and CDR2: MDHEN and SYDVKM. This CDR3 is 12 amino acids long. Trimming stripped 8 bases from V and 4 bases from J, with 11 bases between. CDR3 nucleotide sequence: TGTGCCAGCCGAGCCGACAGCTATGGCTACACCTTC. It encodes CASRADSYGYTF.

In regard to this clonotype: A read error is possible here, since a much larger clone lies one base away. This chain links TRBV5-6 with TRBJ2-7; D remains unclear. Trimming took off 0 bases at V and 0 bases at J, with 4 bases between the two ends. Germline loops: CDR1 SGHDT, CDR2 YYEEEE. The CDR3 loop spans 13 amino acids. CDR3 sequence reads: CASSLVFSYEQYV. The CDR3 DNA sequence: TGTGCCAGCAGCTTGGTCTTCTCCTACGAGCAGTACGTC.

In this sample, this clonotype turned up a few times. The chain recombines TRBV28 with TRBJ1-1; TRBD1 matches at 7 bases. Trimming took 1 base from V and 4 from J; bases not matched to a gene: 6. The length of the CDR3 is 15 residues. Germline V gene lookup returns CDR1 MDHEN and CDR2 SYDVKM. In nucleotides, the CDR3 is TGTGCCAGCAGTTTATCTCAGCCAGGGGGCACTGAAGCTTTCTTT. This gives the protein CASSLSQPGGTEAFF.

The table lists this clonotype with many counts. The gene calls are TRBV20-1 and TRBJ1-4; 7 bases map to TRBD1. With 2 bases clipped from V and 5 bases from J, the junction kept 11 bases outside the gene matches. Per the germline V gene, CDR1 is DFQATT and CDR2 is SNEGSKA (reference sequence). The CDR3 is 16 amino acids. CDR3 amino acids: CSARKGSGTENEKLFF. The CDR3 coding sequence is TGCAGTGCTAGAAAGGGGTCTGGGACAGAGAATGAAAAACTGTTTTTT.

This chain links TRBV20-1 with TRBJ2-1; D call uncertain. The CDR3 sequence is 14 residues long. Germline V gene sequence: CDR1 DFQATT, CDR2 SNEGSKA (reference sequence). Trimming removed 1 base from V and 4 bases from J, with 11 bases in between. CDR3 region: CSARGRVSYNEQFF. The CDR3 DNA reads TGCAGTGCTAGAGGAAGGGTATCGTACAATGAGCAGTTCTTC.

This clonotype has at least ten counts. The V call is TRBV29-1, the J call TRBJ2-5, with D perhaps being TRBD1 or TRBD2 (6 bases each). This CDR3 is 14 amino acids long. V was shortened by 4 bases and J by 4 bases, with 16 bases between the two germline ends. CDR1 is SQVTM, CDR2 ANQGSEA, per germline. The CDR3 DNA follows: TGCAGCGTTGGAGGGGGGCGAATTGGAGAGACCCAGTACTTC. Protein product: CSVGGGRIGETQYF.

This clonotype was counted ten times or more. The chain combines TRBV5-5 with TRBJ1-2; a weak D match, TRBD1 (5 bases). V was shortened by 4 bases and J by 4 bases, with 23 bases between the two germline ends. The CDR3 sequence is 17 residues long. Germline V gene data show CDR1 as SGHKS and CDR2 as YYEKEE (reference sequence). The CDR3, as DNA: TGTGCCAGCAGCGTTTCCCGCTGGGTTCACCAGGGCTATGGCTACACCTTC. It specifies CASSVSRWVHQGYGYTF.

About this clonotype itself: This clone may be a read error of a much larger clone one base away. The V call is TRBV28, the J call TRBJ1-3; the match to TRBD1 covers 7 bases. V lost 6 bases, J lost 2 bases, and 4 bases stayed unmatched. Germline V CDR1 and CDR2: MDHEN, SYDVKM. This CDR3 is 14 amino acids long. The CDR3 sequence: CASSPTGTGNTIYF. The CDR3 bases are TGTGCCAGCAGCCCGACAGGGACTGGAAACACCATATATTTT.

Many counts were recorded for this clonotype. The chain is built from TRBV6-1 and TRBJ2-2, with 7 bases matching TRBD2. This CDR3 comprises 15 residues. V lost 2 bases and J lost 1; bases outside the gene matches: 1. Germline assignment: CDR1 MNHNS and CDR2 SASEGT. This CDR3 reads CASSEWGGNTGELFF. Written as DNA, the CDR3 is TGTGCCAGCAGTGAATGGGGGGGGAACACCGGGGAGCTGTTTTTT.

The genes are TRBV28 and TRBJ1-2; D remains unclear. V was trimmed by 5 bases and J by 7 bases, leaving 11 bases between them. The CDR3 covers 12 residues. From germline, CDR1 is MDHEN and CDR2 SYDVKM. The CDR3 reads CASSHPNSGYTF. The CDR3 region has the DNA TGTGCCAGCAGTCACCCGAACAGTGGCTACACCTTC.

The chain is built from TRBV4-3 and TRBJ1-5; D call uncertain. V was trimmed by 0 bases and J by 6 bases, leaving 12 bases between them. Germline values: CDR1 LGHNA, CDR2 YSLEER. This CDR3 contains 15 residues. For the CDR3, the DNA is TGCGCCAGCAGCCAAGATCGGGTTACACGTCAGCCCCAGCATTTT. Amino acids: CASSQDRVTRQPQHF.

This clonotype appeared many times. This chain joins TRBV7-2 and TRBJ2-1, with 11 bases aligning to TRBD2. CDR1 and CDR2 from the germline V gene are SGHTA and FQGNSA. V gave up 3 bases and J gave up 5 bases; unmatched junction bases: 3. The CDR3 has 15 residues. DNA of the CDR3: TGTGCCAGCAGCTTGTCTAGCGGGGGGCACAATGAGCAGTTCTTC. Residues: CASSLSSGGHNEQFF.

The V and J genes are TRBV7-9 and TRBJ1-1; 8 nucleotides line up with TRBD1. The J segment lost 2 bases and the V segment lost 5 bases, leaving 7 bases of the junction unmatched. This CDR3 spans 15 amino acids. The germline V gene encodes CDR1 SEHNR and CDR2 FQNEAQ (reference sequence). DNA for the CDR3: TGTGCCAGCAGCCGACGTGGACAGGGCAACACTGAAGCTTTCTTT. Residues: CASSRRGQGNTEAFF.

This clonotype was seen at least ten times. V and J are TRBV2 and TRBJ1-5; D gene ambiguous. Germline V lookup: CDR1 SNHLY, CDR2 FYNNEI. V was cut by 7 bases and J by 0 bases, with 13 bases left in between. The CDR3 has 15 amino acids. As DNA, the CDR3 is TGTGCCAGCACCTCGGACGGACTTAGCAATCAGCCCCAGCATTTT. It is translated as CASTSDGLSNQPQHF.

This clonotype has a count of ten or more. V usage is TRBV6-5 and J usage is TRBJ1-3; TRBD1 matches 7 bases. V shed 6 bases, J shed 0 bases, and the junction held 8 bases outside the gene matches. Germline V lookup: CDR1 MNHEY, CDR2 SVGAGI. The length of the CDR3 is 16 residues. The CDR3 DNA sequence: TGTGCCAGCAGACCCGGGACAGATCCCTCTGGAAACACCATATATTTT. As protein: CASRPGTDPSGNTIYF.

This clonotype has a count of ten or more. This sequence joins TRBV7-3 and TRBJ1-1; 10 bases match TRBD1. Germline V gene sequence: CDR1 SGHTA, CDR2 FQGTGA. CDR3 size: 15 residues. J was trimmed by 5 bases and V by 5 bases; bases with no gene match: 8. As DNA, the CDR3 is TGTGCCAGCAGCCCCCGGACAGGGGGGGGGACTGAAGCTTTCTTT. This gives the protein CASSPRTGGGTEAFF. Filled out from reference TRBV7-3 and TRBJ1-1, the complete variable domain reads GAGVSQTPSNKVTEKGKYVELRCDPISGHTALYWYRQSLGQGPEFLIYFQGTGAADDSGLPNDRFFAVRPEGSVSTLKIQRTERGDSAVYLCASSPRTGGGTEAFFGQGTRLTVV.

This clonotype was seen repeatedly, ten times or more. The chain couples TRBV14 to TRBJ2-5; 13 bases line up with TRBD2. The germline CDR1 and CDR2 sequences are SGHDN and FVKESK. J lost 2 bases, V lost 3 bases, and 9 bases had no gene match. This CDR3 contains 18 residues. CDR3: CASSQRDRLAGGQETQYF. The CDR3 region has the DNA TGTGCCAGCAGCCAGCGGGACCGACTAGCGGGGGGTCAAGAGACCCAGTACTTC.

This clonotype was observed a few times. This chain joins TRBV28 and TRBJ1-6, with TRBD1 matching over 11 bases. J gave up 9 bases and V 3 bases, and 4 bases lay outside the gene matches. Germline V gives CDR1 MDHEN, CDR2 SYDVKM. This CDR3 region has 15 residues. CDR3 nucleotide sequence: TGTGCCAGCAGTTTGTTCGGGACAGGGGGTTCACCCCTCCACTTT. Translating gives CASSLFGTGGSPLHF.

This clonotype was seen a few times. The rearrangement joins TRBV7-9 to TRBJ2-3; 12 bases line up with TRBD1. From germline, CDR1 is SEHNR and CDR2 FQNEAQ (reference sequence). The CDR3 consists of 18 residues. V lost 4 bases, J lost 8 bases, and 16 bases stayed unmatched. The CDR3 bases are TGTGCCAGCAGCTCCTTCCCGGGACAGGGGGCTTTTGGACGTACGCAGTATTTT. This gives the protein CASSSFPGQGAFGRTQYF. The full variable domain, completed using reference TRBV7-9 and TRBJ2-3, is DTGVSQNPRHKITKRGQNVTFRCDPISEHNRLYWYRQTLGQGPEFLTYFQNEAQLEKSRLLSDRFSAERPKGSFSTLEIQRTEQGDSAMYLCASSSFPGQGAFGRTQYFGPGTRLTVL.

This clonotype has ten or more counts. V gene TRBV6-5 combines with J gene TRBJ1-2; unclear D gene. With 5 bases removed from V and 7 bases from J, the gap between germline ends came to 20 bases. The CDR3 totals 15 residues. CDR1 is MNHEY, CDR2 SVGAGI, per germline. The CDR3 sequence: CASSPEPEFGSGYTF. DNA of the CDR3: TGTGCCAGCAGTCCGGAACCGGAGTTCGGGAGTGGCTACACCTTC.